This T cell receptor beta chain derives from a study of beta chain features in type 1 diabetes. The investigators reverse transcribed all of the isolated RNA, so they sequenced expressed TCRB transcripts. Here immunoSEQ multiplex PCR was the method, and the copy in TCRdb shows in-frame clones only, minus some. This sample carries under 150,000 clones, under 60% of them seen once, and the ten largest clones take under 0.5%. The V gene end was trimmed by 8 bases and the J gene end by 1 base; junction bases not matched to a gene: 7. There are 13 residues in the CDR3. Germline assignment: CDR1 GTSNPN and CDR2 SVGIG (reference sequence). In the case of this clone: Its target is unknown.

Points from the study as a whole: Sequencing used cDNA, and cells with high TCR expression could therefore be over-represented. Shorter templates may be favored by PCR, equally so in patients and controls. For type 1 diabetes patients, VDJ junctions showed fewer insertions and more deletions. Naive, central memory and Treg TCRB repertoires appeared more alike in patients than in healthy donors.

V and J are TRBV30 and TRBJ1-1; 7 nucleotides align to TRBD1. The sequenced sample was Tregs from blood. The receptor's source is a young man in good health. CDR3 in amino acids: CAHDREQNTEAFF. CDR3 coding DNA: TGTGCCCACGACAGGGAACAGAACACTGAAGCTTTCTTT. The full variable domain, completed using reference TRBV30 and TRBJ1-1, is SQTIHQWPATLVQPVGSPLSLECTVEGTSNPNLYWYRQAAGRGLQLLFYSVGIGQISSEVPQNLSASRPQDRQFILSSKKLLLSDSGFYLCAHDREQNTEAFFGQGTRLTVV.